The rows below give T cell receptor beta chains drawn from one sample of a study of T cell responses to AZD1222 COVID-19 vaccine. The assay was immunoSEQ multiplex PCR, and TCRdb's table has in-frame clones only and misses some. The repertoire holds approximately 150,000 clones, roughly 93% seen once, with 4.5% to 6% in the top ten. The source material was peripheral blood, sampled on day 0 of AZD1222 vaccination. Receptors originate from an adult in good health. CDR3s include the opening cysteine and the closing phenylalanine or tryptophan. Fields, in order: J gene, D gene, V gene, clone size, CDR3 DNA, CDR3 protein. D genes are given only for firm matches. For some rows the clone size is stated as once, few or many, or as a class when expanded; others skip it.

J gene: TRBJ1-2
D gene: .
V gene: TRBV10-3
clone size: .
CDR3 DNA: TGTGCCATCAGTGATACAGGGATTGAAAGCTATGGCTACACCTTC
CDR3 protein: CAISDTGIESYGYTF

J gene: TRBJ1-1
D gene: .
V gene: TRBV5-1
clone size: .
CDR3 DNA: TGCGCCAGCAGCTATGCCTCAATAGGTGACACTGAAGCTTTCTTT
CDR3 protein: CASSYASIGDTEAFF

J gene: TRBJ2-2
D gene: .
V gene: TRBV7-9
clone size: .
CDR3 DNA: TGTGCCAGCAGCCGACGACAGTCGCTGAACACCGGGGAGCTGTTTTTT
CDR3 protein: CASSRRQSLNTGELFF

J gene: TRBJ2-1
D gene: TRBD2
V gene: TRBV27
clone size: .
CDR3 DNA: TGTGCCAGCAGTCAAAGGACTAGCGGGGGGTTCGCCTACAATGAGCAGTTCTTC
CDR3 protein: CASSQRTSGGFAYNEQFF

J gene: TRBJ2-7
D gene: .
V gene: TRBV12-3/TRBV12-4
clone size: .
CDR3 DNA: TGTGCCAGCAGTTCTATCTACGAGCAGTACTTC
CDR3 protein: CASSSIYEQYF

J gene: TRBJ1-2
D gene: TRBD1
V gene: TRBV25-1
clone size: .
CDR3 DNA: TGTGCCAGCACACAAGGGGGCGCGTCTGGCTACACCTTC
CDR3 protein: CASTQGGASGYTF

J gene: TRBJ2-7
D gene: TRBD2
V gene: TRBV28
clone size: .
CDR3 DNA: TGTGCCAGCAGTCCCGTAGGCGGGGGACTAAAGTTTGTCGAGCAGTACTTC
CDR3 protein: CASSPVGGGLKFVEQYF

J gene: TRBJ2-1
D gene: TRBD2
V gene: TRBV27
clone size: .
CDR3 DNA: TGTGCCACCGTCTCTCAGACTAGCGGGGTATACAATGAGCAGTTCTTC
CDR3 protein: CATVSQTSGVYNEQFF

J gene: TRBJ1-1
D gene: .
V gene: TRBV7-9
clone size: .
CDR3 DNA: TGTGCCAGCAGCTTAAATCAGGGCCCCATGAACACTGAAGCTTTCTTT
CDR3 protein: CASSLNQGPMNTEAFF

J gene: TRBJ1-2
D gene: .
V gene: TRBV10-3
clone size: once
CDR3 DNA: TGTGCCATCAGTGAGTCGACCGGATCTTCGGGGAACTATGGCTACACCTTC
CDR3 protein: CAISESTGSSGNYGYTF

J gene: TRBJ2-3
D gene: TRBD1
V gene: TRBV7-3
clone size: .
CDR3 DNA: TGTGCCAGCAGCCCCACGGGACAGGGGAGCACAGATACGCAGTATTTT
CDR3 protein: CASSPTGQGSTDTQYF

J gene: TRBJ2-7
D gene: .
V gene: TRBV11-2
clone size: .
CDR3 DNA: TGTGCCAGCAGCTTAGAAAACAGCTACGAGCAGTACTTC
CDR3 protein: CASSLENSYEQYF

J gene: TRBJ2-7
D gene: TRBD1
V gene: TRBV15
clone size: .
CDR3 DNA: TGTGCCACCAGCGGGGACAGGGGTCCTTACGAGCAGTACTTC
CDR3 protein: CATSGDRGPYEQYF

J gene: TRBJ1-2
D gene: TRBD1
V gene: TRBV7-8
clone size: .
CDR3 DNA: TGTGCCAGCAGCCAGAGGACAGGACCGGGTGGCTACACCTTC
CDR3 protein: CASSQRTGPGGYTF

J gene: TRBJ1-1
D gene: .
V gene: TRBV7-9
clone size: .
CDR3 DNA: TGTGCCAGCAGCTTAGTAGGAGGCGATGCTTTCTTT
CDR3 protein: CASSLVGGDAFF

J gene: TRBJ1-1
D gene: TRBD1
V gene: TRBV18
clone size: .
CDR3 DNA: TGTGCCAGCTCACCATTCAGGGACAGGGAAGCTTTCTTT
CDR3 protein: CASSPFRDREAFF

J gene: TRBJ1-2
D gene: TRBD1
V gene: TRBV3-1/TRBV3-2
clone size: .
CDR3 DNA: TGTGCCAGCAGCCCAGGGACAGGCGGCTCATATGGCTACACCTTC
CDR3 protein: CASSPGTGGSYGYTF

J gene: TRBJ2-6
D gene: .
V gene: TRBV4-1
clone size: .
CDR3 DNA: TGCGCCAGCAGCCAAACAGGGACGAGCTCTGGGGCCAACGTCCTGACTTTC
CDR3 protein: CASSQTGTSSGANVLTF

J gene: TRBJ1-2
D gene: .
V gene: TRBV29-1
clone size: .
CDR3 DNA: TGCAGCGTTGAAGACTCCGCCCGGGGCAGGGCGAATGGCTACACCTTC
CDR3 protein: CSVEDSARGRANGYTF

J gene: TRBJ1-3
D gene: .
V gene: TRBV6-5
clone size: once
CDR3 DNA: TGTGCCAGCAGTTACGGGTCTGGAAACACCATATATTTT
CDR3 protein: CASSYGSGNTIYF

J gene: TRBJ1-6
D gene: .
V gene: TRBV5-4
clone size: .
CDR3 DNA: TGTGCCAGGGCGTCTTGGGATTCACCCCTCCACTTT
CDR3 protein: CARASWDSPLHF

J gene: TRBJ2-7
D gene: .
V gene: TRBV7-2
clone size: .
CDR3 DNA: TGTGCCAGCAGTTCGGGGGAAAACTTGGAGCAGTACTTC
CDR3 protein: CASSSGENLEQYF

J gene: TRBJ2-7
D gene: .
V gene: TRBV9
clone size: .
CDR3 DNA: TGTGCCAGCAGCGTGGACGGAAGCTCCTACGAGCAGTACTTC
CDR3 protein: CASSVDGSSYEQYF

J gene: TRBJ1-1
D gene: TRBD1
V gene: TRBV18
clone size: .
CDR3 DNA: TGTGCCAGCTCACTGGACAGGGGGGGGAACACTGAAGCTTTCTTT
CDR3 protein: CASSLDRGGNTEAFF

J gene: TRBJ2-7
D gene: .
V gene: TRBV4-1
clone size: once
CDR3 DNA: TGCGCCAGCAGCCCGCCCCCAGCGGACTCCTACGAGCAGTACTTC
CDR3 protein: CASSPPPADSYEQYF

J gene: TRBJ2-2
D gene: .
V gene: TRBV25-1
clone size: .
CDR3 DNA: TGTGCCAGCAGTGGGATCCCGGGCACCGGGGAGCTGTTTTTT
CDR3 protein: CASSGIPGTGELFF

J gene: TRBJ2-1
D gene: TRBD1
V gene: TRBV4-1
clone size: .
CDR3 DNA: TGCGCCAGCAGCCATCCACAAGGACAGGGGGTAGGTGAGCAGTTCTTC
CDR3 protein: CASSHPQGQGVGEQFF

J gene: TRBJ2-7
D gene: TRBD1
V gene: TRBV27
clone size: .
CDR3 DNA: TGTGCCAGCGGAGGACAGGACTTGGGGTACGAGCAGTACTTC
CDR3 protein: CASGGQDLGYEQYF

J gene: TRBJ1-2
D gene: .
V gene: TRBV27
clone size: .
CDR3 DNA: TGTGCCAGCCGAATTGGTGAGGGTGGCTACACCTTC
CDR3 protein: CASRIGEGGYTF

J gene: TRBJ2-1
D gene: TRBD2
V gene: TRBV19
clone size: .
CDR3 DNA: TGTGCCAGTAGTCCCATAGCGGGATCGGTGAATGAGCAGTTCTTC
CDR3 protein: CASSPIAGSVNEQFF

J gene: TRBJ1-2
D gene: .
V gene: TRBV14
clone size: .
CDR3 DNA: TGTGCCAGCAGCCTATGGAAGGGGGGGTATGGCTACACCTTC
CDR3 protein: CASSLWKGGYGYTF

J gene: TRBJ1-3
D gene: .
V gene: TRBV5-1
clone size: .
CDR3 DNA: TGCGCCAGCAGCTTTGACAGGCCCTCTGGAAACACCATATATTTT
CDR3 protein: CASSFDRPSGNTIYF

J gene: TRBJ2-2
D gene: .
V gene: TRBV7-9
clone size: .
CDR3 DNA: TGTGCCAGCAGCCGGACTTCCACCGGGGAGCTGTTTTTT
CDR3 protein: CASSRTSTGELFF

J gene: TRBJ1-2
D gene: .
V gene: TRBV27
clone size: .
CDR3 DNA: TGTGCCAGCAGTCCCCTGGGGGTAGAGACCTTC
CDR3 protein: CASSPLGVETF

J gene: TRBJ1-5
D gene: .
V gene: TRBV15
clone size: .
CDR3 DNA: TGTGCCACCAGCACCCTAACAGGGAATCAGCCCCAGCATTTT
CDR3 protein: CATSTLTGNQPQHF

J gene: TRBJ2-7
D gene: .
V gene: TRBV28
clone size: .
CDR3 DNA: TGTGCCAGCAGCCGCTACGAGCAGTACTTC
CDR3 protein: CASSRYEQYF

J gene: TRBJ1-1
D gene: TRBD1
V gene: TRBV12-3/TRBV12-4
clone size: .
CDR3 DNA: TGTGCCAGCACGAGACAGGGACGTGAAGCTTTCTTT
CDR3 protein: CASTRQGREAFF

J gene: TRBJ1-1
D gene: .
V gene: TRBV2
clone size: .
CDR3 DNA: TGTGCCAGCATAGGGGGGCGCAACCGAAGAACTGAAGCTTTCTTT
CDR3 protein: CASIGGRNRRTEAFF

J gene: TRBJ2-5
D gene: .
V gene: TRBV18
clone size: .
CDR3 DNA: TGTGCCAGCTCACCACCGGTACAAGAGACCCAGTACTTC
CDR3 protein: CASSPPVQETQYF

J gene: TRBJ1-5
D gene: .
V gene: TRBV19
clone size: .
CDR3 DNA: TGTGCCAGTAGATTTAAAAATCAGCCCCAGCATTTT
CDR3 protein: CASRFKNQPQHF

J gene: TRBJ2-7
D gene: TRBD1
V gene: TRBV3-1/TRBV3-2
clone size: .
CDR3 DNA: TGTGCCAGCAGCCTAGGACAGGGGAGCTCCTACGAGCAGTACTTC
CDR3 protein: CASSLGQGSSYEQYF

J gene: TRBJ2-4
D gene: .
V gene: TRBV25-1
clone size: .
CDR3 DNA: TGTGCCAGCAGTGCCGGGAACATTCAGTACTTC
CDR3 protein: CASSAGNIQYF

J gene: TRBJ1-2
D gene: .
V gene: TRBV3-1/TRBV3-2
clone size: .
CDR3 DNA: TGTGCCAGCAGCCAACCCCTCGGGACACTTAACTATGGCTACACCTTC
CDR3 protein: CASSQPLGTLNYGYTF

J gene: TRBJ2-1
D gene: .
V gene: TRBV7-2
clone size: .
CDR3 DNA: TGTGCCAGCAGCTTAGCAGGGTCCTACAATGAGCAGTTCTTC
CDR3 protein: CASSLAGSYNEQFF

J gene: TRBJ2-1
D gene: TRBD2
V gene: TRBV2
clone size: few
CDR3 DNA: TGTGCCAGCAGTGAAGAAGGCGGGAGGATAGAGTTCTTC
CDR3 protein: CASSEEGGRIEFF

J gene: TRBJ2-3
D gene: .
V gene: TRBV27
clone size: .
CDR3 DNA: TGTGCCAGCAGCCCCGGGCCGCGAGGAGGAGATACGCAGTATTTT
CDR3 protein: CASSPGPRGGDTQYF

J gene: TRBJ2-1
D gene: .
V gene: TRBV9
clone size: .
CDR3 DNA: TGTGCCAGCAGCCTGCAGGCAGGGGGGAATGAGCAGTTCTTC
CDR3 protein: CASSLQAGGNEQFF

J gene: TRBJ1-1
D gene: .
V gene: TRBV3-1/TRBV3-2
clone size: once
CDR3 DNA: TGTGCCAGCAGCCAAGAAGGGGGATTTCGAACACTTCGGGCTTTCTTT
CDR3 protein: CASSQEGGFRTLRAFF

J gene: TRBJ1-5
D gene: .
V gene: TRBV6-2/TRBV6-3
clone size: .
CDR3 DNA: TGTGCCAGCAGCTCGGGGCTCAATCAGCCCCAGCATTTT
CDR3 protein: CASSSGLNQPQHF

J gene: TRBJ2-7
D gene: TRBD2
V gene: TRBV13
clone size: .
CDR3 DNA: TGTGCCAGCAGCTCAACAACTAGCGTTTACGAGCAGTACTTC
CDR3 protein: CASSSTTSVYEQYF